Below are 32 T cell receptor beta chains sequenced from a single sample in a study of human T cells and chemical hapten exposure. TCRdb redid the calling of the RACE reads with MiXCR, one entry per CDR3 protein. The sample lists under 200,000 distinct CDR3 sequences; more than 12% were seen once. Indicated time point: patch test 1, 2 weeks after DPC sensitization. The sample's treatment: therapeutic diphenylcyclopropenone sensitization with weekly scalp DPC. The specimen comprised whole blood, sampled in connection with sensitization to the hapten diphenylcyclopropenone (DPC). All receptors derive from a woman aged 25 to 39 with alopecia areata. Some clones in this sample may be carry-over from other donors' samples.

This clonotype was picked up many times. The chain combines TRBV20-1 with TRBJ2-1, with D perhaps given as TRBD1 or TRBD2 (6 bases each). CDR3 length: 15 amino acids. Germline loops: CDR1 DFQATT, CDR2 SNEGSKA (reference sequence). V gave up 0 bases and J gave up 4 bases, with 13 bases separating them. CDR3 nucleotide sequence: TGCAGTGCTAGAGATCTCGGGGGCCCATACAATGAGCAGTTCTTC. This sequence encodes CSARDLGGPYNEQFF.

This clonotype was counted between two and nine times. The rearrangement links TRBV21-1 to TRBJ2-1; the tabulated D call, TRBD2, remains unverified against the DNA. TRBV21-1 is a recognized pseudogene. The CDR3 consists of 14 residues. Here the CDR3 reads CASSKVGQQNEQFF. The CDR3 DNA sequence: TGTGCCAGCAGCAAAGTGGGCCAGCAGAATGAGCAGTTCTTC.

The chain carries TRBV5-1 and TRBJ1-2; a weak D match, TRBD1 (5 bases). V was cut by 2 bases and J by 5 bases, with 13 bases left in between. Germline CDR1 SGHRS, CDR2 YFSETQ. The CDR3 contains 14 residues. The CDR3 sequence is CASSFIQGSYGYTF. CDR3 DNA sequence: TGCGCCAGCAGCTTCATCCAGGGATCTTATGGCTACACCTTC. The variable domain in full, with the rest retrieved from reference TRBV5-1 and TRBJ1-2, is KAGVTQTPRYLIKTRGQQVTLSCSPISGHRSVSWYQQTPGQGLQFLFEYFSETQRNKGNFPGRFSGRQFSNSRSEMNVSTLELGDSALYLCASSFIQGSYGYTFGSGTRLTVV.

The genes are TRBV28 and TRBJ1-2; D remains ambiguous. The length of the CDR3 is 12 residues. V lost 1 base and J lost 6, with 6 bases in between. CDR1 is MDHEN, CDR2 SYDVKM, per germline. This chain's CDR3 is CASSLSGHGYTF. Here the CDR3 DNA reads TGTGCCAGCAGTTTATCGGGTCATGGCTACACCTTC.

This clonotype was observed a handful of times. The CDR3 DNA reads TGTGCCAGCAGTGAATGGAGGAAGGCAGGGCGGCCGGGCTACACCTTC. Protein product: CASSEWRKAGRPGYTF. The V call is TRBV6-1, the J call TRBJ1-2; D might be TRBD1 (5 bases). The ends were cut back, 2 bases at V and 8 bases at J, with 21 bases in the middle. The CDR3 is 16 amino acids. CDR1 and CDR2 from the germline V gene are MNHNS and SASEGT.

The chain carries TRBV3-1 and TRBJ1-2; 8 bases line up with TRBD1. Germline CDR1 and CDR2: LGHDT and YNNKEL (reference sequence). V lost 6 bases, J lost 4 bases, and 7 bases stayed unmatched. The CDR3 extends over 14 amino acids. The CDR3 loop is CASSFTGGLYGYTF. CDR3 in DNA: TGTGCCAGCAGTTTTACAGGGGGACTCTATGGCTACACCTTC.

This clonotype was seen a few times. This chain connects TRBV7-2 to TRBJ2-3, with 7 bases that match TRBD2. The CDR3 contains 14 residues. Germline V gene lookup returns CDR1 SGHTA and CDR2 FQGNSA. Trimming at V came to 8 bases and at J to 0 bases, leaving 5 bases not matched to a gene. Here the CDR3 reads CASGPSGSTDTQYF. CDR3 DNA sequence: TGTGCCAGCGGCCCTAGCGGTAGCACAGATACGCAGTATTTT.

This clonotype has at least ten counts. The chain uses TRBV6-1 and TRBJ2-3, with 15 bases matching TRBD2. CDR3 length: 18 residues. After removal of 5 bases from V and 5 bases from J, the junction contained 11 bases not matched to a gene. From germline, CDR1 is MNHNS and CDR2 SASEGT. The CDR3: CASSSPGLAGGPGDTQYF. In nucleotides, the CDR3 is TGTGCCAGCAGTTCCCCCGGACTAGCGGGAGGGCCGGGAGATACGCAGTATTTT.

This clonotype was seen only a few times. The genes are TRBV29-1 and TRBJ2-5; tentatively, D is TRBD2 (5 bases). Per germline, CDR1 SQVTM and CDR2 ANQGSEA. V was clipped by 3 bases and J by 5 bases, with 13 bases between them. The CDR3 covers 13 residues. The CDR3 spells CSVESPSRETQYF. CDR3 sequence (DNA): TGCAGCGTTGAGTCTCCTAGCCGGGAGACCCAGTACTTC.

This clonotype turned up a few times. This rearrangement joins TRBV10-3 to TRBJ2-1; D may correspond to TRBD1 or TRBD2 (5 bases each). V lost 4 bases and J 7 bases, leaving 14 bases between the germline ends. This CDR3 is built from 14 residues. The V gene's germline CDR1 is ENHRY and CDR2 SYGVKD. The CDR3 bases are TGTGCCATCAGTGGCCGGGACCCAGGGAATGAGCAGTTCTTC. It is translated as CAISGRDPGNEQFF.

The sample holds a few counts of this clonotype. CDR3 protein: CASSHPDRGRTGELFF. CDR3 DNA: TGTGCCAGCAGCCATCCCGACAGGGGGCGCACCGGGGAGCTGTTTTTT. The chain has TRBV4-2 and TRBJ2-2, with TRBD1 matching over 10 bases. Trimming at V came to 3 bases and at J to 4 bases, leaving 5 bases not matched to a gene. This CDR3 region has 16 residues. In germline, CDR1 is LGHNA, CDR2 YNFKEQ.

Ten or more counts support this clonotype. The CDR3 loop is CASSFIAINGYTF. The DNA for the CDR3 is TGTGCCAGCAGTTTTATAGCTATTAATGGCTACACCTTC. The V and J genes are TRBV28 and TRBJ1-2; D remains unclear. Trimming took 3 bases from V and 6 from J, leaving 11 bases between them. The germline V gene has CDR1 MDHEN and CDR2 SYDVKM. The CDR3 has 13 residues.

This chain connects TRBV20-1 to TRBJ1-4; unclear D gene. Germline assignment: CDR1 DFQATT and CDR2 SNEGSKA (reference sequence). V was shortened by 0 bases and J by 5 bases, with 7 bases between the two germline ends. The CDR3 covers 13 residues. This chain's CDR3 is CSARDSPNEKLFF. CDR3 nucleotides: TGCAGTGCTAGAGACAGCCCAAATGAAAAACTGTTTTTT.

This sequence joins TRBV16 and TRBJ2-1; D is uncertain. Germline-derived CDR1 and CDR2 are KGHSY and FQNENV. V lost 2 bases and J 7 bases, leaving 6 bases between the germline ends. The CDR3 has 12 residues. The CDR3 reads CASSQGSNEQFF. CDR3 nucleotides: TGTGCCAGCAGCCAAGGGTCGAATGAGCAGTTCTTC. Looking up the rest from reference TRBV16 and TRBJ2-1 gives the full variable domain: GEEVAQTPKHLVRGEGQKAKLYCAPIKGHSYVFWYQQVLKNEFKFLISFQNENVFDETGMPKERFSAKCLPNSPCSLEIQATKLEDSAVYFCASSQGSNEQFFGPGTRLTVL.

V usage is TRBV30 and J usage is TRBJ2-1, with 11 bases aligning to TRBD2. V gave up 2 bases and J gave up 9 bases; unmatched junction bases: 9. There are 15 residues in the CDR3. Germline V gives CDR1 GTSNPN, CDR2 SVGIG (reference sequence). The chain's CDR3 is CAWSSSGRRNVEQFF. As DNA, the CDR3 is TGTGCCTGGAGTTCTAGCGGGAGGAGGAATGTTGAGCAGTTCTTC.

The V gene is TRBV29-1, the J gene TRBJ1-1; maybe TRBD1 (6 bases). Germline-derived CDR1 and CDR2 are SQVTM and ANQGSEA. The CDR3 is made up of 14 amino acids. The germline V and J ends were trimmed by 7 bases and 5 bases, with 20 bases remaining between them. The DNA of the CDR3 is TGCAGCGCCCTGGGGCAGGGGCCGGGGACTGAAGCTTTCTTT. Residues: CSALGQGPGTEAFF.

This clonotype was picked up a small number of times. The chain combines TRBV7-2 with TRBJ2-5; 8 nucleotides line up with TRBD1. Germline values: CDR1 SGHTA, CDR2 FQGNSA. Trimming took 3 bases from V and 4 from J; bases not matched to a gene: 7. The CDR3 contains 15 residues. The CDR3 here is CASSFPQGAAETQYF. The CDR3 nucleotides are TGTGCCAGCAGCTTTCCGCAGGGGGCTGCAGAGACCCAGTACTTC.

This clonotype has ten or more counts. The rearrangement links TRBV6-2 or TRBV6-3 to TRBJ1-5; TRBD1 agrees at 8 bases. This CDR3 region has 15 residues. The germline V gene has CDR1 MNHEY and CDR2 SVGEGT. With 8 bases clipped from V and 4 bases from J, the junction kept 10 bases outside the gene matches. CDR3 nucleotide sequence: TGTGCCAGCCAGGCAGGGGGCCATTCGAATCAGCCCCAGCATTTT. It yields the protein CASQAGGHSNQPQHF.

This clonotype was seen once. V is TRBV4-3 and J is TRBJ1-3; D is undetermined. The CDR3 covers 16 residues. The ends were cut back, 0 bases at V and 1 base at J, with 10 bases in the middle. The germline V gene encodes CDR1 LGHNA and CDR2 YSLEER. CDR3 amino acids: CASSQDSVFSGNTIYF. In DNA, the CDR3 is TGCGCCAGCAGCCAAGATTCAGTTTTTTCTGGAAACACCATATATTTT.

V gene TRBV5-4 combines with J gene TRBJ2-5; D is uncertain. V was cut by 7 bases and J by 3 bases, with 13 bases left in between. This CDR3 is built from 13 residues. Germline CDR1 reads SGHNT; CDR2 reads YYREEE (reference sequence). The CDR3 DNA is TGTGCCAGCCATTATTCGCAGGAAGAGACCCAGTACTTC. As protein: CASHYSQEETQYF. Full variable domain (rest looked up from reference TRBV5-4 and TRBJ2-5): ETGVTQSPTHLIKTRGQQVTLRCSSQSGHNTVSWYQQALGQGPQFIFQYYREEENGRGNFPPRFSGLQFPNYSSELNVNALELDDSALYLCASHYSQEETQYFGPGTRLLVL.

This clonotype was counted at least ten times. The CDR3 sequence is CASSPLNEQFF. In DNA, the CDR3 is TGTGCCAGCAGTCCGCTCAATGAGCAGTTCTTC. The chain employs TRBV28 and TRBJ2-1; no reliable D call. The CDR3 runs to 11 residues. V was clipped by 5 bases and J by 6 bases, with 5 bases between them. The germline CDR1 and CDR2 sequences are MDHEN and SYDVKM. Full variable domain (outside the CDR3, taken from reference TRBV28 and TRBJ2-1): DVKVTQSSRYLVKRTGEKVFLECVQDMDHENMFWYRQDPGLGLRLIYFSYDVKMKEKGDIPEGYSVSREKKERFSLILESASTNQTSMYLCASSPLNEQFFGPGTRLTVL.

The V and J genes are TRBV29-1 and TRBJ2-1; TRBD1 aligns across 11 bases. The junction had 1 base not matched to a gene; V was cut back by 5 bases and J by 7 bases. This CDR3 has 12 amino acids. In germline, CDR1 is SQVTM, CDR2 ANQGSEA. DNA of the CDR3: TGCAGCGTTTGGGACAGGGGGAATGAGCAGTTCTTC. Encoded protein: CSVWDRGNEQFF.

This clonotype was seen only a few times. The DNA for the CDR3 is TGTGCCACCAGCAGAGATGGGGGTCTAAATGAGCAGTTCTTC. This encodes CATSRDGGLNEQFF. V gene TRBV15 combines with J gene TRBJ2-1, with D possibly called TRBD1 or TRBD2 (5 bases each). Germline V gives CDR1 LNHNV, CDR2 YYDKDF (reference sequence). The CDR3 covers 14 residues. Trimming cost V 0 bases and J 7 bases, with 10 bases left between them.

The chain couples TRBV29-1 to TRBJ2-1; a possible D gene is TRBD2 (5 bases). The ends were cut back, 0 bases at V and 2 bases at J, with 5 bases in the middle. CDR1 and CDR2 (germline): SQVTM, ANQGSEA. The CDR3 has 13 amino acids. The CDR3 DNA reads TGCAGCGTTGAAGAACTAGCCTACAATGAGCAGTTCTTC. Translating it yields CSVEELAYNEQFF.

Ten or more counts support this clonotype. The chain uses TRBV12-3 or TRBV12-4 and TRBJ2-7; the D gene could be TRBD1 or TRBD2 (5 bases each). The length of the CDR3 is 14 residues. The germline V and J ends were trimmed by 0 bases and 3 bases, with 9 bases remaining between them. The CDR3 DNA is TGTGCCAGCAGTTTAGCGGGGGACCTCTACGAGCAGTACTTC. Translation gives CASSLAGDLYEQYF.

There are many counts of this clonotype. The V gene is TRBV7-9, the J gene TRBJ1-2; D is unclear. The CDR3 contains 12 residues. In germline, CDR1 is SEHNR, CDR2 FQNEAQ (reference sequence). V dropped 6 bases and J dropped 2 bases, with 7 bases sitting between them. The CDR3 protein is CASSDWNYGYTF. The DNA of the CDR3 is TGTGCCAGCAGTGACTGGAACTATGGCTACACCTTC.

This clonotype was counted ten times or more. The gene calls are TRBV3-1 and TRBJ2-5; 7 bases align to TRBD2. This CDR3 region has 14 residues. From germline, CDR1 is LGHDT and CDR2 YNNKEL (reference sequence). J gave up 4 bases and V 0 bases, and 2 bases lay outside the gene matches. DNA of the CDR3: TGTGCCAGCAGCCAAGACGCGGGAGTAGAGACCCAGTACTTC. The encoded protein is CASSQDAGVETQYF.

This clonotype was seen ten or more times. J is TRBJ2-3 and V is TRBV6-5, with D tentatively TRBD1 (5 bases). V lost 2 bases and J 5 bases, leaving 5 bases between the germline ends. CDR3 length equals 12 residues. The V gene's germline CDR1 is MNHEY and CDR2 SVGAGI. CDR3 sequence reads: CASSYQGDTQYF. The CDR3 DNA sequence: TGTGCCAGCAGTTACCAGGGAGATACGCAGTATTTT.

Here the CDR3 DNA reads TGTGCCAGCAGCCCGGGGCGGCTCAATGAAAAACTGTTTTTT. Translating gives CASSPGRLNEKLFF. V and J are TRBV7-2 and TRBJ1-4, with a tentative D call TRBD1 (5 bases). CDR1 is SGHTA, CDR2 FQGNSA, per germline. Trimming removed 5 bases at V and 5 bases at J, with 12 bases between. This CDR3 region has 14 residues.

The sample holds a few counts of this clonotype. The chain's CDR3 is CASSQGTRKNNEQFF. The CDR3 DNA is TGCGCCAGCAGCCAGGGGACAAGGAAGAACAATGAGCAGTTCTTC. The rearrangement links TRBV4-3 to TRBJ2-1; D possibly corresponds to TRBD1 (6 bases). Germline loops: CDR1 LGHNA, CDR2 YSLEER. V was cut by 3 bases and J by 5 bases, with 14 bases left in between. This CDR3 is built from 15 residues.

The V and J genes are TRBV7-2 and TRBJ2-4, with D possibly TRBD1 on 6 matching bases. The V gene lost 5 bases and the J gene lost 0 bases, with 17 bases spanning the gap. The CDR3 loop spans 17 amino acids. Germline V gene data show CDR1 as SGHTA and CDR2 as FQGNSA. CDR3 in DNA: TGTGCCAGCAGCACCCGGGACACCTCTCGAGCCAAAAACATTCAGTACTTC. Translating gives CASSTRDTSRAKNIQYF.

This clonotype was counted only a few times. The chain couples TRBV7-9 to TRBJ2-2; 7 positions match TRBD2. Trimming took 5 bases from V and 1 from J; bases not matched to a gene: 10. Germline CDR1 and CDR2: SEHNR and FQNEAQ (reference sequence). There are 17 residues in the CDR3. The CDR3 protein is CASSLWQGLMNTGELFF. The CDR3 nucleotides read TGTGCCAGCAGCCTCTGGCAGGGACTAATGAACACCGGGGAGCTGTTTTTT.